This T cell receptor (beta chain) was sequenced for a study of blood T cell repertoires in COVID-19. Germline loops: CDR1 MNHEY, CDR2 SMNVEV (reference sequence). Deletions cut 3 bases from V and 1 base from J, with 10 bases between. This CDR3 contains 15 residues. Original handling: For nucleated cells, counts were estimated from reference gene primer amplification. Some clones are missing from TCRdb's copy, which holds only in-frame ones; the method was immunoSEQ multiplex PCR. That table supplies the V and J calls and clone size; D and trimming were determined from the DNA. This sample has about 240,000 clones, with more than 75% found just once.

The V gene is TRBV27, the J gene TRBJ1-5; D not resolved. The specimen sequenced was PBMCs or T cells enriched from blood (not recorded which). The receptor comes from a woman aged 40 to 50 with acute COVID-19. CDR3 DNA sequence: TGTGCCAGCAGTTTGCGGGGATTCAGCAATCAGCCCCAGCATTTT. Protein product: CASSLRGFSNQPQHF.